This TCR beta chain was identified during a study of vaccination and CD4 T cells after COVID-19. For the study at large: Post-COVID sampling occurred a median approximately 100 days after diagnosis (range 35 to 161). Overlapping peptides of the spike proteins of SARS-CoV-2, HCoV-NL63, HCoV-OC43 and HCoV-229E were used for cell stimulation.

Cultured CD4+ T cell DNA underwent sequencing with the Oncomine TCR Beta short-read assay. It was cultured CD4+ T cells from which genomic DNA was extracted. TCRdb redid the calling of the PCR reads with MiXCR, one entry per CDR3 protein. Found here are thousands of distinct CDR3 sequences, 50% to 60% of them singletons; the top ten hold roughly 25%. As to treatment: roughly 10-day PBMC culture with coronavirus spike peptide pools or control peptides (ViraFEST assay). CD4+ T cells of the unexposed donor were collected before the COVID-19 pandemic (2011-2018). Antigen-specific T cells were expanded with peptide pools by ViraFEST, and TCRs were then sequenced. As concerns this clonotype: Its antigen is undetermined.

Between the trimmed V and J ends, which lost 3 bases and 8 bases, there was a span of 10 bases. Germline CDR1 and CDR2: LNHDA and SQIVND (reference sequence). The CDR3 length is 12 residues. The sequence came from a human donor in good health. Sequenced material: CD4+ T cells from blood, cultured in vitro. The chain recombines TRBV19 with TRBJ1-2; no reliable D call. The CDR3: CASSMGEWGYTF. For the CDR3, the DNA is TGTGCCAGTAGTATGGGTGAATGGGGCTACACCTTC.